The present T cell receptor beta chain was sequenced within a study of shared clonotypes between healthy human individuals. Study results and limitations: The authors sampled blood alone, and tissue repertoires likely differ.

Using immunoSEQ multiplex PCR, the repertoire was profiled, and TCRdb retains in-frame clones only, with some absent. The table shows 600,000 to 700,000 clones, with around 73% occurring only once. About this clone itself: The antigen is undetermined.

CDR3 length: 15 residues. V was clipped by 5 bases and J by 1 base; unmatched bases: 6. CDR1 is MDHEN, CDR2 SYDVKM, per germline. The study enrolled healthy HIV-negative adults without recent acute infections or vaccinations as donors. The V call is TRBV28, the J call TRBJ2-7, with 9 positions matching TRBD1. Sequencing input: memory CD4+ T cells sorted from blood. As for subset: CD45RA-negative fraction. The sequence was collected from a woman in her 30s in good health. CDR3 in amino acids: CASSTAGTGSYEQYF. DNA of the CDR3: TGTGCCAGCAGTACAGCCGGGACAGGGTCCTACGAGCAGTACTTC.